A single sample gave rise to the 19 T cell receptor beta chains below, sequenced in a study of T cells in Graves' hyperthyroidism and ophthalmopathy. Researchers took RNA transcripts and amplified the TCR beta CDR3 regions from them. The study used the HTBI primer set for a first-round RT-PCR of the TCR CDR3. MiXCR was run by TCRdb on the multiplex PCR reads, yielding one entry per CDR3 protein. The sample consists of hundreds of thousands of distinct CDR3 sequences, 38% of them appearing once. Source material: blood. The source of these receptors is a man in his late teens or twenties with Graves' hyperthyroidism.

The chain couples TRBV25-1 to TRBJ2-7; 10 bases fit TRBD2. Germline V CDR1 and CDR2: MGHDK, SYGVNS. The CDR3 is made up of 16 amino acids. The ends lost 4 bases at V and 5 bases at J; junction bases unmatched: 11. The CDR3 region is CASSARWASGSHEQYF. The CDR3 DNA is TGTGCCAGCAGTGCTAGATGGGCTAGCGGGAGCCACGAGCAGTACTTC.

Many counts were recorded for this clonotype. The chain has TRBV19 and TRBJ1-2; no definite D call. The V end lost 9 bases, the J end lost 4 bases, and 21 bases lay between the germline ends. This CDR3 has 15 amino acids. Germline V gene sequence: CDR1 LNHDA, CDR2 SQIVND (reference sequence). For the CDR3, the DNA is TGTGCCAGCCGCCGTAGGCGCGAGGGATCCTATGGCTACACCTTC. Translated: CASRRRREGSYGYTF.

The sample holds many counts of this clonotype. J is TRBJ1-3 and V is TRBV7-9; perhaps TRBD1 as D (6 bases). Trimming shortened V by 4 bases and J by 0 bases, and 7 bases separated the two germline ends. Germline V gives CDR1 SEHNR, CDR2 FQNEAQ (reference sequence). The CDR3 consists of 14 residues. CDR3 amino acids: CASSSRGSGNTIYF. The CDR3 DNA sequence: TGTGCCAGCAGCTCCAGGGGCTCTGGAAACACCATATATTTT. Drawing the rest from reference TRBV7-9 and TRBJ1-3, the complete variable domain is DTGVSQNPRHKITKRGQNVTFRCDPISEHNRLYWYRQTLGQGPEFLTYFQNEAQLEKSRLLSDRFSAERPKGSFSTLEIQRTEQGDSAMYLCASSSRGSGNTIYFGEGSWLTVV.

This clonotype was recorded only once. The V and J genes are TRBV4-3 and TRBJ1-1; no clear D gene. The CDR3 is 14 residues long. Trimming left V 0 bases short and J 1 base short, with 6 bases between. Germline-derived CDR1 and CDR2 are LGHNA and YSLEER. The chain's CDR3 is CASSQEHPNTEAFF. CDR3 nucleotides: TGCGCCAGCAGCCAAGAGCACCCGAACACTGAAGCTTTCTTT.

This clonotype appeared many times. This chain links TRBV19 with TRBJ2-7; D is perhaps TRBD2 (5 bases). V lost 2 bases, J lost 0 bases, and 8 bases lay in between. The CDR3 totals 14 residues. The V gene's germline CDR1 is LNHDA and CDR2 SQIVND (reference sequence). As DNA, the CDR3 is TGTGCCAGTAGTATAACCGGGAACTCCTACGAGCAGTACTTC. Residues: CASSITGNSYEQYF.

This clonotype was detected only a few times. The J gene is TRBJ2-5, the V gene TRBV4-1; D might be TRBD1 (6 bases). V was pared by 1 base and J by 9 bases, with 18 bases between. Germline V gives CDR1 MGHRA, CDR2 YSYEKL. This CDR3 is 15 amino acids long. The DNA of the CDR3 is TGCGCCAGCAGCCAAGTCGCTGGGGGCGACGGGGCCCAGTACTTC. This encodes CASSQVAGGDGAQYF.

CDR3 loop: CASSPRSDRLISGTGELFF. CDR3 bases: TGCGCCAGCAGCCCCCGATCGGACAGGCTAATTAGTGGGACCGGGGAGCTGTTTTTT. V and J are TRBV5-1 and TRBJ2-2, with 7 bases that match TRBD1. This CDR3 is 19 amino acids long. Germline V gives CDR1 SGHRS, CDR2 YFSETQ. The J segment lost 5 bases and the V segment lost 4 bases, leaving 20 bases of the junction unmatched.

This chain joins TRBV2 and TRBJ1-5, with D unresolved. Per germline, CDR1 SNHLY and CDR2 FYNNEI. The V gene lost 8 bases and the J gene lost 4 bases, with 15 bases spanning the gap. The CDR3 sequence is 14 residues long. CDR3 in amino acids: CASGGSAGNQPQHF. Here the CDR3 DNA reads TGTGCCAGCGGAGGATCCGCCGGTAATCAGCCCCAGCATTTT.

The gene calls are TRBV19 and TRBJ2-7; maybe TRBD2 (7 bases). Per the germline V gene, CDR1 is LNHDA and CDR2 is SQIVND (reference sequence). V dropped 6 bases and J dropped 6 bases, with 18 bases sitting between them. There are 14 residues in the CDR3. The chain's CDR3 is CASRGGAGRSEQYF. The CDR3 DNA reads as TGTGCCAGTAGAGGGGGGGCAGGGAGGTCCGAGCAGTACTTC.

This clonotype was observed a handful of times. The chain employs TRBV20-1 and TRBJ1-6, with D hard to call. V gave up 0 bases and J gave up 1 base, with 13 bases separating them. The germline CDR1 and CDR2 sequences are DFQATT and SNEGSKA (reference sequence). The length of the CDR3 is 17 residues. CDR3 in DNA: TGCAGTGCTAGAGACCCTCCGGATGGGTCCTATAATTCACCCCTCCACTTT. Protein: CSARDPPDGSYNSPLHF.

Turning to this clonotype: Relative to the germline gene, one junction end is altered; a read error may explain this. The rearrangement joins TRBV7-2 to TRBJ2-7; 9 bases match TRBD2. Looked up from germline, CDR1 is SGHTA and CDR2 is FQGNSA. The CDR3 loop spans 16 amino acids. The CDR3, as DNA: TGTGCCAGCAGTTTAGCAGCGGGAGGACCATCCTACGAGCAGTACTTC. Amino acid sequence: CASSLAAGGPSYEQYF.

Only a few counts were recorded for this clonotype. The chain combines TRBV19 with TRBJ1-1; D unresolved. CDR1 is LNHDA, CDR2 SQIVND, per germline (reference sequence). The CDR3 is 12 amino acids. V was clipped by 4 bases and J by 6 bases, with 9 bases between them. For the CDR3, the DNA is TGTGCCAGTAGTAGTGGCAGCCCTGAAGCTTTCTTT. This sequence encodes CASSSGSPEAFF.

This clonotype has at least ten counts. The V and J genes are TRBV7-3 and TRBJ2-2; no definite D call. In germline, CDR1 is SGHTA, CDR2 FQGTGA. V lost 5 bases, J lost 3 bases, and 7 bases lay in between. This CDR3 comprises 13 residues. CDR3 protein: CASSPGYTGELFF. For the CDR3, the DNA is TGTGCCAGCAGCCCTGGGTACACCGGGGAGCTGTTTTTT.

In this sample, this clonotype turned up a few times. V gene TRBV6-6 combines with J gene TRBJ1-3; the match to TRBD1 covers 7 bases. V was clipped by 7 bases and J by 4 bases; unmatched bases: 10. Per germline, CDR1 MNHNY and CDR2 SVGAGI (reference sequence). The CDR3 contains 15 residues. CDR3 sequence: CASTMNGQAGNTIYF. CDR3 bases: TGTGCCAGCACTATGAACGGACAGGCCGGAAACACCATATATTTT.

In its sample, this clonotype was seen many times. This chain links TRBV7-9 with TRBJ1-6; D is possibly TRBD1 (6 bases). CDR1 is SEHNR, CDR2 FQNEAQ, per germline (reference sequence). The V gene lost 5 bases and the J gene lost 10 bases, with 18 bases spanning the gap. The CDR3 has 15 residues. The CDR3 here is CASSPPGHIQSPLHF. CDR3 DNA sequence: TGTGCCAGCAGCCCCCCGGGACATATCCAGTCACCCCTCCACTTT.

The rearrangement uses TRBV25-1 and TRBJ1-1; 7 bases are shared with TRBD1. CDR3 length: 13 residues. The V segment lost 6 bases and the J segment 6 bases; nucleotides outside the gene matches: 7. Germline loops: CDR1 MGHDK, CDR2 SYGVNS. CDR3 nucleotides: TGTGCCAGCAGCCCGGACAGGCGGGCTGAAGCTTTCTTT. Translation gives CASSPDRRAEAFF.

The rearrangement links TRBV5-4 to TRBJ1-1; D gene uncertain. With 4 bases removed from V and 4 bases from J, the gap between germline ends came to 14 bases. Germline-derived CDR1 and CDR2 are SGHNT and YYREEE (reference sequence). The CDR3 runs to 14 residues. CDR3 in DNA: TGTGCCAGCAGCGCCGACCTTGGCGGCACTGAAGCTTTCTTT. Residues: CASSADLGGTEAFF.

The chain has TRBV7-8 and TRBJ2-5, with 9 nucleotides matching TRBD1. In germline, CDR1 is SGHVS, CDR2 FQNEAQ. Trimming at V came to 3 bases and at J to 5 bases, leaving 4 bases not matched to a gene. The CDR3 runs 14 residues. The CDR3 DNA is TGTGCCAGCAGCTTCCGGGACAGGGATGAGACCCAGTACTTC. It is translated as CASSFRDRDETQYF.

In the case of this clonotype: A much larger clone differs by one base, so this may be a read error. The gene calls are TRBV5-1 and TRBJ1-5; 9 bases agree with TRBD1. Near its end, the DNA agrees better with TRBJ2-3, so the J call may be wrong. CDR3 length: 13 residues. Germline CDR1 is SGHRS and CDR2 is YFSETQ. CDR3 loop: CASRQGADQPQYF. The CDR3 nucleotides read TGCGCCAGCAGACAGGGGGCTGATCAGCCCCAGTATTTT.